This T cell receptor (beta chain) emerged from a study of T cell responses to AZD1222 COVID-19 vaccine. Note on this clone: Its antigen remains unknown.

Using immunoSEQ multiplex PCR, the repertoire was profiled, and TCRdb retains in-frame clones only, with some absent. The data contain about 170,000 clones, roughly 90% of them singletons. Study-wide results and limits: Females outnumbered males among donors, who were mostly white British; clonal diversity was possibly underestimated. In all cases, repertoires were sampled only after the peak T cell response. At baseline, seropositivity was found in only a handful of AZD1222 recipients.

The TCR was taken from an adult in good health. Sequences were derived from peripheral blood, sampled on day 0 of AZD1222 vaccination.

CDR3 sequence reads: CASSFSSGANEQFF. CDR3 nucleotides: TGTGCCAGCAGCTTCTCTAGCGGGGCCAATGAGCAGTTCTTC. The rearrangement uses TRBV7-8 and TRBJ2-1; 9 positions match TRBD2. With 3 bases clipped from V and 6 bases from J, the junction kept 3 bases outside the gene matches. CDR1 is SGHVS and CDR2 is FQNEAQ in the germline V gene. The length of the CDR3 is 14 residues.